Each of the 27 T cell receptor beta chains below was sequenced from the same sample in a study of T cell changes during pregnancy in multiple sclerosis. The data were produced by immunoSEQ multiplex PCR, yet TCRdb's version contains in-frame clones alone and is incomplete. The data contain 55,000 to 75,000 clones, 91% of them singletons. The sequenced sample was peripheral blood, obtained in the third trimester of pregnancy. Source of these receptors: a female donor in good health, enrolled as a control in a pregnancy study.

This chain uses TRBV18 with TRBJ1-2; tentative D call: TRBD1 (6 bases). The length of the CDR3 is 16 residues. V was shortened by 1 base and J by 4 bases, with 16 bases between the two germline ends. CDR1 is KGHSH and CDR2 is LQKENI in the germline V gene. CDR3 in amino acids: CASSPLISGAGYGYTF. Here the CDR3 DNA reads TGTGCCAGCTCACCACTGATATCAGGGGCGGGCTATGGCTACACCTTC.

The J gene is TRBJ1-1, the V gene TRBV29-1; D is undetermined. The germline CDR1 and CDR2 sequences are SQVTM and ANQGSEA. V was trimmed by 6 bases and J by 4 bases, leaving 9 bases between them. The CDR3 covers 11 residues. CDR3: CSVAEGTEAFF. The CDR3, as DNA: TGCAGCGTCGCTGAGGGCACTGAAGCTTTCTTT.

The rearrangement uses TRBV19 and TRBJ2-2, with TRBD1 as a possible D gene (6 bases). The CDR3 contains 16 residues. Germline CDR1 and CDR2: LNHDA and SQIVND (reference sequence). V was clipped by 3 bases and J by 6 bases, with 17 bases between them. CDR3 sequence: CASSISPGEGAGELFF. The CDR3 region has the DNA TGTGCCAGTAGTATCTCGCCAGGGGAAGGAGCCGGGGAGCTGTTTTTT.

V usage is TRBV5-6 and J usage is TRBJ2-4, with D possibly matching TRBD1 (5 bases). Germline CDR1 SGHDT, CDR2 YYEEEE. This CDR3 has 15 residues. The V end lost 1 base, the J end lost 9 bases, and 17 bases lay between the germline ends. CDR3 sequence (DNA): TGTGCCAGCAGCTTGTTCGTGACAGCAACTGGCATTCAGTACTTC. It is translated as CASSLFVTATGIQYF. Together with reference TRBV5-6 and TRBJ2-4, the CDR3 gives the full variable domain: DAGVTQSPTHLIKTRGQQVTLRCSPKSGHDTVSWYQQALGQGPQFIFQYYEEEERQRGNFPDRFSGHQFPNYSSELNVNALLLGDSALYLCASSLFVTATGIQYFGAGTRLSVL.

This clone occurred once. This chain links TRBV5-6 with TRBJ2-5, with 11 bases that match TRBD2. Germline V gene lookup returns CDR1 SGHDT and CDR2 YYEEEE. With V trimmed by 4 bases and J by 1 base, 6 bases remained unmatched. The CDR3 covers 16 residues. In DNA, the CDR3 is TGTGCCAGCAGCGCTGGGACTAGCGGACTCCAAGAGACCCAGTACTTC. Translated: CASSAGTSGLQETQYF.

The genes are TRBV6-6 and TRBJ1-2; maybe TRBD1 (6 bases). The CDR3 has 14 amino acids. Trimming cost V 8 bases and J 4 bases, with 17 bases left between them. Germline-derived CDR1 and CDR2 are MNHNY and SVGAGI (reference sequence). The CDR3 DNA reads TGTGCCAGCGGACCAATCAGGGGCAGCTATGGCTACACCTTC. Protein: CASGPIRGSYGYTF.

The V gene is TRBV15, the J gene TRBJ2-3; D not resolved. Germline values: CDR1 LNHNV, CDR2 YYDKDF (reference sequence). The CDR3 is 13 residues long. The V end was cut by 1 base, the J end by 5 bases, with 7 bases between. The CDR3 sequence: CATSRAYGDTQYF. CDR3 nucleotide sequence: TGTGCCACCAGCAGAGCTTACGGAGATACGCAGTATTTT. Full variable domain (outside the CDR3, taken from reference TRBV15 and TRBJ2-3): DAMVIQNPRYQVTQFGKPVTLSCSQTLNHNVMYWYQQKSSQAPKLLFHYYDKDFNNEADTPDNFQSRRPNTSFCFLDIRSPGLGDTAMYLCATSRAYGDTQYFGPGTRLTVL.

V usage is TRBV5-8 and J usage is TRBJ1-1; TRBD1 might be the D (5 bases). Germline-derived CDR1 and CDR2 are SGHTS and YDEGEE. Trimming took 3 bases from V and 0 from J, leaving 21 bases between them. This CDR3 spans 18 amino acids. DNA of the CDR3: TGTGCCAGCAGCTACCTCCTGGGGGGGGGAACCTTGAACACTGAAGCTTTCTTT. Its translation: CASSYLLGGGTLNTEAFF.

As DNA, the CDR3 is TGTGCCAGCACTTCCAGTTCAGTCTATGGCTACACCTTC. Encoded protein: CASTSSSVYGYTF. The J gene is TRBJ1-2, the V gene TRBV6-5; D remains unclear. The CDR3 sequence is 13 residues long. Per the germline V gene, CDR1 is MNHEY and CDR2 is SVGAGI. Trimming removed 7 bases at V and 4 bases at J, with 13 bases between.

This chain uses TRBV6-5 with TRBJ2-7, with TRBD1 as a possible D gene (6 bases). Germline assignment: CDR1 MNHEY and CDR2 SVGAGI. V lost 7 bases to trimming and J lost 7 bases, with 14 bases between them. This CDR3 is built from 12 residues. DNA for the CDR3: TGTGCCAGCACCCAGGGGTCGGGTGAGCAGTACTTC. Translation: CASTQGSGEQYF.

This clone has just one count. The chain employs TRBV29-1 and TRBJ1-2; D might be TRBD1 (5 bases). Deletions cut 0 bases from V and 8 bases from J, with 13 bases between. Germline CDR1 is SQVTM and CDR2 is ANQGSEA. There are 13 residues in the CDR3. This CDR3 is CSVEDTAGGGYTF. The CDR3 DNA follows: TGCAGCGTTGAAGATACCGCCGGGGGAGGCTACACCTTC.

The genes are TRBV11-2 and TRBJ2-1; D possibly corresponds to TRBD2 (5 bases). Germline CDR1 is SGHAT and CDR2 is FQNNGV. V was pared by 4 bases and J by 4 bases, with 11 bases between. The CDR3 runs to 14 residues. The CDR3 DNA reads TGTGCCAGCAGCTCCGTGGACTCATACAATGAGCAGTTCTTC. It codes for CASSSVDSYNEQFF.

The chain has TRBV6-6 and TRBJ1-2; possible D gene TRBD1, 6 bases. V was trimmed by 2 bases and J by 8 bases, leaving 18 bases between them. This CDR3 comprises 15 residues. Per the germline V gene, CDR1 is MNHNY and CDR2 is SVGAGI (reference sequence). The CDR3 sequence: CASSYADRTPEGYTF. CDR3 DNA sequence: TGTGCCAGCAGTTACGCGGACAGAACTCCGGAGGGCTACACCTTC.

CDR3 protein: CASSLGASSSYEQYF. The CDR3, as DNA: TGTGCCAGCAGCTTAGGCGCTTCGTCCTCCTACGAGCAGTACTTC. The chain joins TRBV7-2 to TRBJ2-7; D is ambiguous. Germline values: CDR1 SGHTA, CDR2 FQGNSA. The CDR3 has 15 amino acids. V lost 1 base to trimming and J lost 0 bases, with 10 bases between them.

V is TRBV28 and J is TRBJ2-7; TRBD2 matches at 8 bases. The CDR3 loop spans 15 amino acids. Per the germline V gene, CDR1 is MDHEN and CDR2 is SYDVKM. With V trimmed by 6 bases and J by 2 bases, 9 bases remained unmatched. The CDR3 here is CASSPRGGTPYEQYF. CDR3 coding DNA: TGTGCCAGCAGCCCCCGGGGGGGGACCCCCTACGAGCAGTACTTC.

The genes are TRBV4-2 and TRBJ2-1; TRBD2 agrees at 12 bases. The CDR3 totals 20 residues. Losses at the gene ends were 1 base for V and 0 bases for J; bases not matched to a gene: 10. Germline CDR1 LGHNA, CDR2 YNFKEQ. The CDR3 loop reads CASSQAGLAGLRSSYNEQFF. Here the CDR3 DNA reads TGTGCCAGCAGCCAAGCAGGACTAGCGGGACTTCGGAGCTCCTACAATGAGCAGTTCTTC.

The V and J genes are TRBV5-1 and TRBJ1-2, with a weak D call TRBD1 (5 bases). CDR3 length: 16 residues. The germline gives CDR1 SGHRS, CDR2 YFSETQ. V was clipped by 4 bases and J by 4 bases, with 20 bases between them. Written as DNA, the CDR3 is TGCGCCAGCAGCGATGTGGGGCAGCGCCTTATCTATGGCTACACCTTC. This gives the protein CASSDVGQRLIYGYTF.

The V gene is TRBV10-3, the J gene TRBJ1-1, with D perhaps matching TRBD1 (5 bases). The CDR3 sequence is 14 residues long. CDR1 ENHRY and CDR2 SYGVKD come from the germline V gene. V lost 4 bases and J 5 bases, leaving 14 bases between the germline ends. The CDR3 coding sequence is TGTGCCATCAGTGCGATGGTCTCAGGGACTGAAGCTTTCTTT. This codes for CAISAMVSGTEAFF.

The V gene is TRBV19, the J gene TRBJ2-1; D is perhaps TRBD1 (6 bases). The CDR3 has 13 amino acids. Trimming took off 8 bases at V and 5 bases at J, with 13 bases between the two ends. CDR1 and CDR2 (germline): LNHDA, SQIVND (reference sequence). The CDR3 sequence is CASGTWTDNEQFF. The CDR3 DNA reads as TGTGCCAGTGGGACCTGGACAGACAATGAGCAGTTCTTC.

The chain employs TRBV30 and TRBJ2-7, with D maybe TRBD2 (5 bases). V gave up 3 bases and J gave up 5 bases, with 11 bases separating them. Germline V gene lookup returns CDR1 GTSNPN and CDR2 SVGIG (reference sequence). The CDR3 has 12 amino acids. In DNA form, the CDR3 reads TGTGCCTGGAGCGGCGGAGGAGACGAGCAGTACTTC. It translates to CAWSGGGDEQYF. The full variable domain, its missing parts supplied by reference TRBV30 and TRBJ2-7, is SQTIHQWPATLVQPVGSPLSLECTVEGTSNPNLYWYRQAAGRGLQLLFYSVGIGQISSEVPQNLSASRPQDRQFILSSKKLLLSDSGFYLCAWSGGGDEQYFGPGTRLTVT.

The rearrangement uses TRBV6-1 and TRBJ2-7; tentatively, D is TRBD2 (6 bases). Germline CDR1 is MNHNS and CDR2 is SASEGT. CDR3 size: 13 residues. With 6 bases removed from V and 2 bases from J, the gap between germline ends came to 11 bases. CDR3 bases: TGTGCCAGCAGGGGGGGACGAGCCTACGAGCAGTACTTC. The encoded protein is CASRGGRAYEQYF.

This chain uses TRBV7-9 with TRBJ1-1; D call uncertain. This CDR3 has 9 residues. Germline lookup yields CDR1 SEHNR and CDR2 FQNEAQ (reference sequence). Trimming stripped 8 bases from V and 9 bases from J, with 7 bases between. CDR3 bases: TGTGCCAGCGGCATTCAAGCTTTCTTT. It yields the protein CASGIQAFF.

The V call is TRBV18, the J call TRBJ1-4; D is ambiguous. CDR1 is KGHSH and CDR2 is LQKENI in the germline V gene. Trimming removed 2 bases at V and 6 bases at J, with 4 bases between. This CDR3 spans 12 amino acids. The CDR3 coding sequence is TGTGCCAGCTCACCAGGAGATGAAAAACTGTTTTTT. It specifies CASSPGDEKLFF. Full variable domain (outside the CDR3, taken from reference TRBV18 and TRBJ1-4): NAGVMQNPRHLVRRRGQEARLRCSPMKGHSHVYWYRQLPEEGLKFMVYLQKENIIDESGMPKERFSAEFPKEGPSILRIQQVVRGDSAAYFCASSPGDEKLFFGSGTQLSVL.

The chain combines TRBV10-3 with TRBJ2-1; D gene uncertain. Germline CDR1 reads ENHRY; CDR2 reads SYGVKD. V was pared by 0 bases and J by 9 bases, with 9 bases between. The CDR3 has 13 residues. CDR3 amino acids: CAISESTGREQFF. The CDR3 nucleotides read TGTGCCATCAGTGAGTCCACCGGTCGTGAGCAGTTCTTC.

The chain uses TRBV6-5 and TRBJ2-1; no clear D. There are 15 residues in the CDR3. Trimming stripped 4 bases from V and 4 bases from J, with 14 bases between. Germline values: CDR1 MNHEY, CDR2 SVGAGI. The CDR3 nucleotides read TGTGCCAGCAGTTGGTCAGCAAAGACTTACAATGAGCAGTTCTTC. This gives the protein CASSWSAKTYNEQFF.

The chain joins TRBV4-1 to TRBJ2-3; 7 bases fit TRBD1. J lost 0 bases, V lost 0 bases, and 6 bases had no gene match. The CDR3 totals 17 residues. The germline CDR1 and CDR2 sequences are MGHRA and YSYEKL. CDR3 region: CASSQDPTGSSTDTQYF. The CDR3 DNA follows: TGCGCCAGCAGCCAAGACCCGACAGGGTCCAGCACAGATACGCAGTATTTT.

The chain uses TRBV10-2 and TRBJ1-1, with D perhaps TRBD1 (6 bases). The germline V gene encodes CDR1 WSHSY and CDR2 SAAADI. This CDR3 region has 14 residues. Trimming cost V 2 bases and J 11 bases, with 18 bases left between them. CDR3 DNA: TGCGCCAGCAGTGAGCTGGCCTTAGGGAGGGGGGCTTTCTTT. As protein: CASSELALGRGAFF.